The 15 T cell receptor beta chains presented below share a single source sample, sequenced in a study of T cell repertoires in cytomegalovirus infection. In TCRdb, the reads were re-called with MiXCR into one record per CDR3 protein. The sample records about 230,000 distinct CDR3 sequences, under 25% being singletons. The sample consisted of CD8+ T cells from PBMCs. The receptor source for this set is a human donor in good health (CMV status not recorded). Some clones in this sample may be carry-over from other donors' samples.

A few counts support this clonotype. The CDR3 is CASKGRAHTEAFF. CDR3 nucleotides: TGTGCCAGCAAAGGCAGGGCCCACACTGAAGCTTTCTTT. The chain employs TRBV2 and TRBJ1-1, with a possible D match to TRBD1 (5 bases). Trimming left V 7 bases short and J 3 bases short, with 12 bases between. Germline loops: CDR1 SNHLY, CDR2 FYNNEI. The CDR3 runs to 13 residues.

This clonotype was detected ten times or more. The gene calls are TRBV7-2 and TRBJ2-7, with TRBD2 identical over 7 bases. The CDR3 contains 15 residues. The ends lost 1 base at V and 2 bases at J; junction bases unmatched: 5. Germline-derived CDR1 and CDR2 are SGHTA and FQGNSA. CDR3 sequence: CASSLVSSGAYEQYF. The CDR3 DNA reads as TGTGCCAGCAGCTTAGTATCTAGCGGAGCCTACGAGCAGTACTTC.

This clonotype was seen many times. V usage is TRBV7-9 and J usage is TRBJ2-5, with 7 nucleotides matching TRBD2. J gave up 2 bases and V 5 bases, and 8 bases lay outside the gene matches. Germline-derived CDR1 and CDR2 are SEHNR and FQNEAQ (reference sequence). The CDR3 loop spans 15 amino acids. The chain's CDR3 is CASSGETSWQETQYF. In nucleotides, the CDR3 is TGTGCCAGCAGCGGAGAGACTAGCTGGCAAGAGACCCAGTACTTC.

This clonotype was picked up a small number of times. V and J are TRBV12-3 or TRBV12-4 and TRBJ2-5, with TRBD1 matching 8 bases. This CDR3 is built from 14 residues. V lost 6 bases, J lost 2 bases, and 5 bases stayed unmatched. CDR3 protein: CASRMTGEQETQYF. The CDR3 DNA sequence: TGTGCCAGCAGAATGACAGGGGAACAAGAGACCCAGTACTTC.

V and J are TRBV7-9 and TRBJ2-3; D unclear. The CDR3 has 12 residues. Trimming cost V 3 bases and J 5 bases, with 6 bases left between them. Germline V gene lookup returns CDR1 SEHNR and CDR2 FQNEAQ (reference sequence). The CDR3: CASSFQEDTQYF. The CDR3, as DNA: TGTGCCAGCAGCTTCCAGGAAGATACGCAGTATTTT.

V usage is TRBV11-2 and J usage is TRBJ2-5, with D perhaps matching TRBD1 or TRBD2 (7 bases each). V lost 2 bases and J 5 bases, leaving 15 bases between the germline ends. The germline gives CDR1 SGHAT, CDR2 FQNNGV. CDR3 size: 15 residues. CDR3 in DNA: TGTGCCAGCAGCTTATTTCCAGGGGGAGGGGAGACCCAGTACTTC. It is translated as CASSLFPGGGETQYF.

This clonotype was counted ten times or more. Here the CDR3 reads CASSLGPGQDEQFF. The CDR3 DNA is TGTGCCAGCAGCTTAGGCCCCGGTCAGGATGAGCAGTTCTTC. The rearrangement uses TRBV7-6 and TRBJ2-1; D unresolved. Trimming took 1 base from V and 8 from J, leaving 12 bases between them. This CDR3 has 14 amino acids. Per the germline V gene, CDR1 is SGHVS and CDR2 is FNYEAQ.

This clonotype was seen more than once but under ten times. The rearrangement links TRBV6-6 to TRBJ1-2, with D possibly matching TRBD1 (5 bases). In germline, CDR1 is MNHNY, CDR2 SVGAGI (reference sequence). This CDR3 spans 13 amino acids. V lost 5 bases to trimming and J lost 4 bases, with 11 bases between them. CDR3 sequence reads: CASSGTAGYGYTF. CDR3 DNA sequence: TGTGCCAGCAGTGGGACCGCGGGCTATGGCTACACCTTC.

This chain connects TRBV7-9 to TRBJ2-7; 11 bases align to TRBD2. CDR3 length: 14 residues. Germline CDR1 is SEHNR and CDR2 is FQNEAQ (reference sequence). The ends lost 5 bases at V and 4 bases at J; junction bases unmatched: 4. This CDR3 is CASSDSGGEYEQYF. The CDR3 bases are TGTGCCAGCAGCGATAGCGGGGGGGAGTACGAGCAGTACTTC.

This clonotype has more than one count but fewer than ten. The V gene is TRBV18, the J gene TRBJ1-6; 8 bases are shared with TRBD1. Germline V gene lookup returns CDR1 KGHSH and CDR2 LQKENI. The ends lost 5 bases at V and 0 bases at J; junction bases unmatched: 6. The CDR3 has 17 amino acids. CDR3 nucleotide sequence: TGTGCCAGCTCAAAAGGGGACAGGAGCTCCTATAATTCACCCCTCCACTTT. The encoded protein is CASSKGDRSSYNSPLHF.

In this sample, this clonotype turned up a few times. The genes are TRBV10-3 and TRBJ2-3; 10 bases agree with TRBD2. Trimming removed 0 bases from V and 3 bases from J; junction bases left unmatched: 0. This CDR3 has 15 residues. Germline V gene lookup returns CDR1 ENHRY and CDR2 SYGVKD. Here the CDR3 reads CAISESGLATDTQYF. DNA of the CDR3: TGTGCCATCAGTGAGTCGGGACTAGCGACAGATACGCAGTATTTT.

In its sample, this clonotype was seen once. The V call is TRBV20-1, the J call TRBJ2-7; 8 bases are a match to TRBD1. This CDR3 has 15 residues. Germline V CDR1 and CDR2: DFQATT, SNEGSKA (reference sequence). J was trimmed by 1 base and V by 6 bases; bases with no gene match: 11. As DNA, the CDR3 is TGCAGTGCCTCTTCCGGGACAGGCGGGTCCTACGAGCAGTACTTC. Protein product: CSASSGTGGSYEQYF.

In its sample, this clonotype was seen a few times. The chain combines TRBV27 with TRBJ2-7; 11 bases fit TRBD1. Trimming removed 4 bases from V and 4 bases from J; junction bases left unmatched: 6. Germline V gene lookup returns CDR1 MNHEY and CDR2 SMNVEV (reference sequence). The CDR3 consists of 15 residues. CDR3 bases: TGTGCCAGCAGTTGGACCGGGACAGGGGGTTACGAGCAGTACTTC. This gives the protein CASSWTGTGGYEQYF.

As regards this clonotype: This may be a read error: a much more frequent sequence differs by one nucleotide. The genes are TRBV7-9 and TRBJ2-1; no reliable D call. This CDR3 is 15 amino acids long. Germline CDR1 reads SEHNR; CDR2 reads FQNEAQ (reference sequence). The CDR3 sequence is CASSFNRFPYNEQIF. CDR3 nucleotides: TGTGCCAGCAGCTTCAACCGGTTCCCCTACAATGAGCAGATCTTC.

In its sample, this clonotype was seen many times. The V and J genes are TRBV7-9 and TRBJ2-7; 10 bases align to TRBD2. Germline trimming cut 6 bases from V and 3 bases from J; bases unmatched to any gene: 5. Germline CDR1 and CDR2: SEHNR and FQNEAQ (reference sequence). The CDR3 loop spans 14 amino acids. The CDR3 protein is CASRLAGAHYEQYF. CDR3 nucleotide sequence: TGTGCCAGCAGGCTAGCGGGGGCTCACTACGAGCAGTACTTC.